This T cell receptor (beta chain) was documented in a study of spatial heterogeneity in lung cancer. This sample's time point: sample taken at primary tumor resection. The sequenced material consisted of unsorted whole RNA from tumor, nontumor lung or frozen PBMC. The CDR3 is made up of 14 amino acids. The V gene's germline CDR1 is ENHRY and CDR2 SYGVKD. The germline V and J ends were trimmed by 3 bases and 2 bases, with 8 bases remaining between them. This clonotype showed up many times. TCRdb re-called the 5' RACE reads through MiXCR, storing one row per CDR3 protein. The repertoire includes some 22,000 distinct CDR3 sequences, around 5.8% of them detected once, and about 32% sits in the top ten.

This TCR was sampled from a male donor with early-stage non-small cell lung cancer. The J gene is TRBJ2-1, the V gene TRBV10-3; D uncertain. The source was PBMCs, collected at surgery. The CDR3, as DNA: TGTGCCATCAGTGACGAGGCCGCCTACAATGAGCAGTTCTTC. It yields the protein CAISDEAAYNEQFF.